These 27 T cell receptor beta chains were all obtained from the same sample, sequenced in a study of cytomegalovirus exposure and HLA in healthy donors. 13 Jbeta primers and 60 Vbeta primers were used for the PCR. Profiling relied on immunoSEQ multiplex PCR, and the TCRdb table lists in-frame clones only, not all of them. The data contain about 130,000 clones, roughly three quarters of them singletons. Sequenced: PBMCs. These receptors were taken from a woman between 40 and 50 years old in good health and CMV-seronegative.

The chain recombines TRBV28 with TRBJ2-7; 16 nucleotides match TRBD2. V dropped 8 bases and J dropped 0; count of bases not matched to a gene: 13. The germline V gene encodes CDR1 MDHEN and CDR2 SYDVKM. The CDR3 runs to 19 residues. The CDR3: CASRSPLGLAGGDSYEQYF. The CDR3 DNA is TGTGCCAGCCGGTCGCCTCTGGGACTAGCGGGGGGGGACTCCTACGAGCAGTACTTC.

This chain uses TRBV4-2 with TRBJ2-6; no clear D. The germline V gene has CDR1 LGHNA and CDR2 YNFKEQ. V was trimmed by 0 bases and J by 0 bases, leaving 12 bases between them. The CDR3 runs 18 residues. CDR3: CASSQDGPGSSGANVLTF. DNA of the CDR3: TGTGCCAGCAGCCAAGATGGGCCAGGCAGCTCTGGGGCCAACGTCCTGACTTTC.

This clone was seen more than once but under ten times. The chain joins TRBV7-8 to TRBJ1-2; TRBD1 agrees at 9 bases. The CDR3 totals 16 residues. The V segment lost 8 bases and the J segment 7 bases; nucleotides outside the gene matches: 17. Germline V CDR1 and CDR2: SGHVS, FQNEAQ. CDR3 sequence (DNA): TGTGCCAGCTTGTCTCGCGGCCCACAGGGGGCTGGTGGCTACACCTTC. It is translated as CASLSRGPQGAGGYTF. The variable domain in full, completed from reference TRBV7-8 and TRBJ1-2, reads GAGVSQSPRYKVAKRGQDVALRCDPISGHVSLFWYQQALGQGPEFLTYFQNEAQLDKSGLPSDRFFAERPEGSVSTLKIQRTQQEDSAVYLCASLSRGPQGAGGYTFGSGTRLTVV.

V is TRBV28 and J is TRBJ1-3, with TRBD1 matching 7 bases. The CDR3 runs 15 residues. J gave up 0 bases and V 4 bases, and 3 bases lay outside the gene matches. Germline lookup yields CDR1 MDHEN and CDR2 SYDVKM. The CDR3 spells CASSSDRASGNTIYF. For the CDR3, the DNA is TGTGCCAGCAGTTCCGACAGGGCCTCTGGAAACACCATATATTTT.

This clone was counted a single time. This chain links TRBV7-2 with TRBJ2-3; maybe TRBD1 (5 bases). V lost 8 bases, J lost 2 bases, and 14 bases lay in between. The CDR3 has 14 residues. CDR1 SGHTA and CDR2 FQGNSA come from the germline V gene. The CDR3 sequence is CASGVQGHTDTQYF. In DNA form, the CDR3 reads TGTGCCAGCGGTGTGCAGGGCCACACAGATACGCAGTATTTT.

V gene TRBV19 combines with J gene TRBJ1-1; 12 bases agree with TRBD1. This CDR3 region has 15 residues. Trimming at V came to 8 bases and at J to 4 bases, leaving 8 bases not matched to a gene. CDR1 and CDR2 (germline): LNHDA, SQIVND (reference sequence). DNA for the CDR3: TGTGCCAGTTGGGACAGGGGGCAGAAGGGCACTGAAGCTTTCTTT. Encoded protein: CASWDRGQKGTEAFF.

The chain employs TRBV29-1 and TRBJ2-3; 9 bases map to TRBD2. CDR3 length equals 13 residues. V shed 5 bases and J 5 bases; nucleotides not matched to a gene: 5. The V gene's germline CDR1 is SQVTM and CDR2 ANQGSEA. The CDR3 nucleotides are TGCAGCGTTTTGAAACTAGCGGGAGATACGCAGTATTTT. Protein: CSVLKLAGDTQYF.

This clone was seen a few times. The CDR3, as DNA: TGTGCCAGCAGCGTATTAGGAGAGAACACTGAAGCTTTCTTT. Its protein is CASSVLGENTEAFF. The chain combines TRBV9 with TRBJ1-1; no clear D gene. Germline loops: CDR1 SGDLS, CDR2 YYNGEE. Trimming stripped 1 base from V and 1 base from J, with 8 bases between. The CDR3 is made up of 14 amino acids.

The gene calls are TRBV6-5 and TRBJ1-1; a weak D match, TRBD1 (5 bases). V dropped 6 bases and J dropped 4 bases, with 12 bases sitting between them. CDR1 MNHEY and CDR2 SVGAGI come from the germline V gene. The CDR3 is made up of 13 amino acids. The CDR3 DNA reads TGTGCCAGCAGCCGGGGGGAGTTCACTGAAGCTTTCTTT. This gives the protein CASSRGEFTEAFF.

The CDR3 is CASSGREALNTEAFF. The DNA for the CDR3 is TGTGCCAGCTCAGGGAGGGAGGCGCTGAACACTGAAGCTTTCTTT. This chain uses TRBV18 with TRBJ1-1; D gene ambiguous. V was trimmed by 5 bases and J by 0 bases, leaving 13 bases between them. In germline, CDR1 is KGHSH, CDR2 LQKENI. The CDR3 totals 15 residues.

This clone showed up just once. The junction does not match germline at one end; this may be a read error. This chain connects TRBV7-3 to TRBJ2-6; 10 nucleotides agree with TRBD2. Germline CDR1 SGHTA, CDR2 FQGTGA. The CDR3 is 19 amino acids. The CDR3 DNA sequence: TGTGCCAGCAGCTTAACCGTTGGTCTAGCGGGAGCTGGGGCCAACGGCCTGACTTTC. Amino acid sequence: CASSLTVGLAGAGANGLTF.

The sample holds a few counts of this clone. The chain has TRBV7-9 and TRBJ2-1, with TRBD2 matching over 12 bases. CDR1 SEHNR and CDR2 FQNEAQ come from the germline V gene (reference sequence). V trimming: 5 bases; J trimming: 0 bases; junction bases outside the gene matches: 5. This CDR3 has 17 amino acids. The CDR3 bases are TGTGCCAGCAGCCCAGGGACTAGCGGGCTCTCCTACAATGAGCAGTTCTTC. Translation gives CASSPGTSGLSYNEQFF.

The chain uses TRBV4-1 and TRBJ2-1; no clear D gene. The CDR3 length is 12 residues. Deletions cut 1 base from V and 8 bases from J, with 6 bases between. Germline lookup yields CDR1 MGHRA and CDR2 YSYEKL. The CDR3 spells CASSQAGDEQFF. In DNA form, the CDR3 reads TGCGCCAGCAGCCAAGCGGGTGATGAGCAGTTCTTC.

The chain combines TRBV30 with TRBJ2-7, with D perhaps matching TRBD1 (5 bases). V lost 2 bases and J lost 6, with 11 bases in between. Germline loops: CDR1 GTSNPN, CDR2 SVGIG (reference sequence). The CDR3 consists of 12 residues. The CDR3 reads CAWSRPRGEQYF. The CDR3 bases are TGTGCCTGGAGTCGCCCAAGGGGCGAGCAGTACTTC.

The chain combines TRBV5-1 with TRBJ2-3; 7 bases agree with TRBD2. The germline V gene has CDR1 SGHRS and CDR2 YFSETQ. The CDR3 totals 13 residues. J was trimmed by 5 bases and V by 6 bases; bases with no gene match: 6. CDR3 nucleotides: TGCGCCAGCAACAGCGGGGCTGGAGATACGCAGTATTTT. Translation gives CASNSGAGDTQYF.

J is TRBJ1-4 and V is TRBV27, with D unclear. V lost 8 bases and J 8 bases, leaving 18 bases between the germline ends. CDR1 is MNHEY and CDR2 is SMNVEV in the germline V gene (reference sequence). The CDR3 sequence is 14 residues long. The CDR3 DNA follows: TGTGCCAGCCAAGGTATCCGATTCGGGGAAAAACTGTTTTTT. Translation gives CASQGIRFGEKLFF.

V and J are TRBV21-1 and TRBJ2-7; TRBD1, the D gene given by the table, was not confirmed from the DNA. TRBV21-1 is recorded as a pseudogene. The CDR3 totals 18 residues. CDR3 in DNA: TGTGCCAGCAGCAAAAAGCGGGGGAGGACAGGGGCGAGAATCGAGCAGTACTTC. Its translation is CASSKKRGRTGARIEQYF.

The chain couples TRBV5-4 to TRBJ2-5; the match to TRBD2 covers 7 bases. Germline V CDR1 and CDR2: SGHNT, YYREEE (reference sequence). V shed 2 bases and J 3 bases; nucleotides not matched to a gene: 4. The CDR3 contains 14 residues. The CDR3 nucleotides read TGTGCCAGCAGCTTTGGGGGGGGGAAAGAGACCCAGTACTTC. It codes for CASSFGGGKETQYF.

The chain employs TRBV9 and TRBJ1-3; weak D call: TRBD1 (6 bases). This CDR3 contains 15 residues. Germline CDR1 reads SGDLS; CDR2 reads YYNGEE. The V end was cut by 4 bases, the J end by 2 bases, with 13 bases between. The CDR3 region is CASSLRGDTGNTIYF. The CDR3 DNA sequence: TGTGCCAGCAGCCTCAGGGGAGATACTGGAAACACCATATATTTT. The entire variable domain, with the rest obtained from reference TRBV9 and TRBJ1-3, is as follows: DSGVTQTPKHLITATGQRVTLRCSPRSGDLSVYWYQQSLDQGLQFLIQYYNGEERAKGNILERFSAQQFPDLHSELNLSSLELGDSALYFCASSLRGDTGNTIYFGEGSWLTVV.

This chain joins TRBV14 and TRBJ1-3; the D gene is possibly TRBD1 (6 bases). Germline values: CDR1 SGHDN, CDR2 FVKESK. V lost 1 base and J lost 9, with 10 bases in between. This CDR3 is 13 amino acids long. The CDR3 loop is CASSQGVGATIYF. Written as DNA, the CDR3 is TGTGCCAGCAGCCAAGGTGTGGGGGCCACCATATATTTT.

The chain links TRBV29-1 to TRBJ2-1, with 8 bases matching TRBD2. Germline V lookup: CDR1 SQVTM, CDR2 ANQGSEA. The V gene end was trimmed by 5 bases and the J gene end by 1 base; junction bases not matched to a gene: 10. The CDR3 has 16 residues. The CDR3 coding sequence is TGCAGCGTTCCCGCGCCCTTAGCGGGGTCCTACAATGAGCAGTTCTTC. It encodes CSVPAPLAGSYNEQFF.

Worth noting for this clone: At one end the junction does not follow the germline gene, possibly because of a read error. The V and J genes are TRBV4-2 and TRBJ2-6; the D gene is possibly TRBD1 (6 bases). There are 18 residues in the CDR3. Per germline, CDR1 LGHNA and CDR2 YNFKEQ. CDR3 sequence reads: CASSQVTGTISGANGLTF. CDR3 bases: TGTGCCAGCAGCCAAGTCACAGGGACGATCTCTGGGGCCAACGGCCTGACTTTC.

The CDR3 sequence is CASSFMVGARTQYF. DNA of the CDR3: TGTGCCAGCAGCTTCATGGTTGGGGCCAGGACCCAGTACTTC. The chain employs TRBV7-8 and TRBJ2-5; D is perhaps TRBD1 (5 bases). The V end was cut by 3 bases, the J end by 7 bases, with 15 bases between. The length of the CDR3 is 14 residues. The germline CDR1 and CDR2 sequences are SGHVS and FQNEAQ.

This chain links TRBV4-1 with TRBJ1-1; a possible D gene is TRBD1 (5 bases). The CDR3 extends over 13 amino acids. V lost 0 bases to trimming and J lost 10 bases, with 12 bases between them. Germline CDR1 and CDR2: MGHRA and YSYEKL. This CDR3 is CASSQEGGGRAFF. The DNA for the CDR3 is TGCGCCAGCAGCCAAGAGGGGGGAGGGAGAGCTTTCTTT.

V and J are TRBV27 and TRBJ2-1, with TRBD2 matching 7 bases. The CDR3 length is 16 residues. J was trimmed by 2 bases and V by 6 bases; bases with no gene match: 10. CDR1 is MNHEY and CDR2 is SMNVEV in the germline V gene (reference sequence). The CDR3 here is CASSKTQGGAYNEQFF. The CDR3 coding sequence is TGTGCCAGCAGCAAGACTCAGGGAGGGGCCTACAATGAGCAGTTCTTC.

J is TRBJ1-5 and V is TRBV30; D perhaps matches TRBD1 (6 bases). The germline CDR1 and CDR2 sequences are GTSNPN and SVGIG (reference sequence). The CDR3 sequence is 13 residues long. The CDR3 bases are TGTCCTAGACCGAGGGGGGGTTTTCAGCCCCAGCATTTT. It encodes CPRPRGGFQPQHF.

The rearrangement links TRBV6-4 to TRBJ2-1; TRBD1 matches 10 bases. V lost 5 bases and J lost 10; bases outside the gene matches: 11. The CDR3 extends over 15 amino acids. From germline, CDR1 is MRHNA and CDR2 SNTAGT. CDR3 region: CASSPGTGDLSEQFF. The CDR3 nucleotides are TGTGCCAGCAGTCCCGGGACAGGGGACTTGAGCGAGCAGTTCTTC.